This entry features one TCR beta chain sequence. The antigen is not known. Every patient relapsed after autologous stem cell transplantation, and brentuximab vedotin exposure varied. Purification of CD4+ T cells from thawed PBMCs was performed via magnetic negative selection. These data come from a study of PD-1 blockade in classical Hodgkin lymphoma. Study results and caveats: Diversity in CD4+ TCRs, unlike that measured in CD8+ TCRs, had risen significantly by C4D1. Individuals initiating nivolumab under 1 year after ASCT were excluded. Complete responders matched newly diagnosed patients in baseline diversity. Undefined causes, possibly disease activity or prior therapy, underlie the repertoire differences.

Here immunoSEQ multiplex PCR was the method, and the copy in TCRdb shows in-frame clones only, minus some. This sample has around 23,000 clones, with roughly 84% found just once. This TCR derives from a human donor with classical Hodgkin lymphoma. The sample here was CD4+ T cells from blood, taken at baseline.

The CDR3 reads CASSLTQTDNEQFF. Here the CDR3 DNA reads TGCGCCAGCAGCCTCACTCAAACGGACAATGAGCAGTTCTTC. The V gene is TRBV5-1, the J gene TRBJ2-1; D is unclear. Germline V gene data show CDR1 as SGHRS and CDR2 as YFSETQ. The V end lost 4 bases, the J end lost 5 bases, and 13 bases lay between the germline ends. The CDR3 is 14 residues long.